This record concerns one TCR beta chain sequence. Its specificity is not known. These data originate in a study of cytomegalovirus exposure and HLA in healthy donors. Study results and caveats: Under in vitro conditions, a few CMV-associated chains were confirmed as specific for CMV antigens. Presence/absence analyses took donor sequencing depth as roughly uniform.

In the PCR, 60 Vbeta and 13 Jbeta primers were used. Method: immunoSEQ multiplex PCR; TCRdb's copy keeps in-frame clones and lacks some. The table records 130,000 or so clones, around 80% of them present only once. V lost 7 bases and J lost 4, with 12 bases in between. The CDR3 extends over 12 amino acids. Germline lookup yields CDR1 SGHRS and CDR2 YFSETQ. This TCR derives from a man aged 18 to 30 in good health and CMV-seropositive. Specimen: PBMCs. V and J are TRBV5-1 and TRBJ2-7; the D gene is possibly TRBD1 (6 bases). DNA of the CDR3: TGCGCCAGCCAGGACAGTCATTACGAGCAGTACTTC. It translates to CASQDSHYEQYF.